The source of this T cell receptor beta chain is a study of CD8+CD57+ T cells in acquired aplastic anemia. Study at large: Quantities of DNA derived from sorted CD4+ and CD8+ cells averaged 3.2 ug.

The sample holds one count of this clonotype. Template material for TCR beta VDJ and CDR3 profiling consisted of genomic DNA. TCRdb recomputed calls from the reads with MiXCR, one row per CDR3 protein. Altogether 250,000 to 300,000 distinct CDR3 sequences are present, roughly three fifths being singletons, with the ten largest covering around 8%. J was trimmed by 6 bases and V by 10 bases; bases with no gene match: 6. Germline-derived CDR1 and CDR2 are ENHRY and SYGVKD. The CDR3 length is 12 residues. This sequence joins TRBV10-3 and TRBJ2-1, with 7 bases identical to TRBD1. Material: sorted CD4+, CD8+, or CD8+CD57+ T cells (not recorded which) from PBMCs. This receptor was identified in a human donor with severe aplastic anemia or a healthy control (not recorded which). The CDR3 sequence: CATAQGFNEQFF. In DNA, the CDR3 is TGTGCCACGGCACAGGGGTTCAATGAGCAGTTCTTC.